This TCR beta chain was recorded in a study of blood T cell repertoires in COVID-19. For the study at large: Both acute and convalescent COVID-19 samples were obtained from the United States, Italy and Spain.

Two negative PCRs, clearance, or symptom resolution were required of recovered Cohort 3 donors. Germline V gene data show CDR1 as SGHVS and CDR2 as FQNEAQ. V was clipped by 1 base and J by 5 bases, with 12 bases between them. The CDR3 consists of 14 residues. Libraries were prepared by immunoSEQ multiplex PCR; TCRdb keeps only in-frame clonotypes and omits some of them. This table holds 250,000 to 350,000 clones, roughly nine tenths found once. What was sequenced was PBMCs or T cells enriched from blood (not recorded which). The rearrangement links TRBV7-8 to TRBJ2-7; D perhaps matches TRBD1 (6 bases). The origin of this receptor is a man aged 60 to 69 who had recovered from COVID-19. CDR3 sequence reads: CASSLDREIDEQYF. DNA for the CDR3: TGTGCCAGCAGCTTAGACAGGGAGATCGACGAGCAGTACTTC.